The rows below give T cell receptor beta chains drawn from one sample of a study of control samples from healthy donors and cancer patients. Sequencing was performed with immunoSEQ multiplex PCR; in TCRdb, only in-frame clones are kept and a portion is missing. The sample lists some 79,000 clones, approximately 84% occurring once. Sequencing used blood. These receptors were obtained from a woman aged 45-65 years in good health. CDR3s include the opening cysteine and the closing phenylalanine or tryptophan. The D gene is left open where the match is weak. Rows give clone size only sometimes, using once, few, many, or a class for an expanded clone.

CDR3 protein,CDR3 DNA,clone size,J gene,V gene,D gene
CASRRQGADSPMSYTF,TGTGCCAGCAGACGGCAGGGGGCTGACTCCCCTATGAGCTACACCTTC,NA,TRBJ1-2,TRBV27,TRBD1
CASSRTVYEQYF,TGTGCCAGCAGCCGGACAGTTTACGAGCAGTACTTC,NA,TRBJ2-7,TRBV11-2,NA
CASTIFLGLTPKAFF,TGTGCCAGCACCATTTTTTTAGGGTTGACACCCAAAGCTTTCTTT,NA,TRBJ1-1,TRBV28,NA
CASSLDPRRRGEQFF,TGTGCCAGCAGCTTAGATCCCCGGCGGAGAGGTGAGCAGTTCTTC,few,TRBJ2-1,TRBV11-2,NA
CASGTTAYEQYF,TGTGCTAGTGGGACGACAGCCTACGAGCAGTACTTC,NA,TRBJ2-7,TRBV12-5,NA
CATSAGSTYEQYF,TGTGCCACCAGTGCCGGGAGCACCTACGAGCAGTACTTC,NA,TRBJ2-7,TRBV24-1,NA
CASSQEGHLNTEAFF,TGTGCCAGCAGCCAAGAAGGACATTTGAACACTGAAGCTTTCTTT,NA,TRBJ1-1,TRBV3-1/TRBV3-2,NA
CASSRDRGDYGYTF,TGTGCCAGCAGTCGAGACAGGGGTGACTATGGCTACACCTTC,NA,TRBJ1-2,TRBV2,TRBD1
CASSLDGRNEKLFF,TGCGCCAGCAGCCTCGACGGACGGAATGAAAAACTGTTTTTT,NA,TRBJ1-4,TRBV5-1,NA
CASSRSGGAYEQYF,TGCGCCAGCAGCAGGAGCGGAGGCGCCTACGAGCAGTACTTC,once,TRBJ2-7,TRBV5-1,NA
CASSLTGGAYEQYF,TGTGCCAGCAGCCTGACAGGGGGCGCCTACGAGCAGTACTTC,NA,TRBJ2-7,TRBV28,TRBD1
CASSLESTSGNEQFF,TGTGCCAGCAGCTTAGAGTCGACTAGCGGGAACGAGCAGTTCTTC,NA,TRBJ2-1,TRBV11-2,TRBD2
CASSGGQSHQPQHF,TGTGCCAGCAGCGGCGGACAGTCCCATCAGCCCCAGCATTTT,NA,TRBJ1-5,TRBV9,NA
CASRDYGTLNTEAFF,TGTGCCAGCAGGGACTACGGGACACTGAACACTGAAGCTTTCTTT,NA,TRBJ1-1,TRBV9,NA
CASSRTSSNQPQHF,TGTGCCAGCAGTAGGACTTCGAGCAATCAGCCCCAGCATTTT,NA,TRBJ1-5,TRBV2,NA
CASSLGISSSYEQYF,TGTGCCAGCAGCCTTGGGATATCCTCTTCCTACGAGCAGTACTTC,once,TRBJ2-7,TRBV3-1/TRBV3-2,NA
CASSPRLVRTYEQYF,TGTGCCAGCAGCCCGAGACTAGTAAGAACCTACGAGCAGTACTTC,NA,TRBJ2-7,TRBV3-1/TRBV3-2,NA
CASTPRVLNNEQFF,TGTGCCAGTACCCCAAGGGTTTTAAACAATGAGCAGTTCTTC,NA,TRBJ2-1,TRBV19,NA
CAISAQVSYNEQFF,TGTGCCATCAGTGCTCAGGTTTCCTACAATGAGCAGTTCTTC,NA,TRBJ2-1,TRBV10-3,NA